The rows below give T cell receptor beta chains drawn from one sample of a study of T cells in Graves' hyperthyroidism and ophthalmopathy. TCRdb ran MiXCR on the multiplex PCR reads and lists one entry per CDR3 protein. The data show about 740,000 distinct CDR3 sequences, 11% to 15% seen once. The material sequenced was blood. The receptors were gathered from a woman between 18 and 29 years old with Graves' hyperthyroidism. Both conserved end residues are part of each CDR3. The D gene is left open where the match is weak. Clone size is not always given. Where it is, it says once, few, many or a class for expanded clones.

TGCAGTGCGAGAAGGGGACAGGGGAATGGCTACACCTTC,CSARRGQGNGYTF,TRBJ1-2,TRBV20-1,TRBD1,many
TGTGCCAGCAGCTCGATGATAGGGACGGGTGAGCAGTTCTTC,CASSSMIGTGEQFF,TRBJ2-1,TRBV11-3,.,many
TGTGCCAGCAGCGGAGGGGACAGCCTAAACATTCAGTACTTC,CASSGGDSLNIQYF,TRBJ2-4,TRBV9,TRBD1,few
TGTGCCAGTAATAAGCGTAATCAGCCCCAGCATTTT,CASNKRNQPQHF,TRBJ1-5,TRBV19,.,few
TGTGCCAGCAGTAATGGGGCGAGACAGAAAGCTTTCTTT,CASSNGARQKAFF,TRBJ1-1,TRBV12-3/TRBV12-4,.,few
TGTGCCAGCAAAGCGGGACAGCGGGACACTGAAGCTTTCTTT,CASKAGQRDTEAFF,TRBJ1-1,TRBV27,TRBD1,many
TGTGCCAGCAGCTCGGGACTAGCAGAAGCCTACGAGCAGTACTTC,CASSSGLAEAYEQYF,TRBJ2-7,TRBV7-9,TRBD2,once
TGTGTCAGCAGTTTACCCGTTCGACAGGGGGCCTACGAGCAGTACTTC,CVSSLPVRQGAYEQYF,TRBJ2-7,TRBV28,TRBD1,.
TGCGCCAGCAGTCCCCTTGAAAGAGGGGAGCTGTTTTTT,CASSPLERGELFF,TRBJ2-2,TRBV10-1,.,.
TGCAGTGCCCCCCGAGGGAGGAACACTGAAGCTTTCTTT,CSAPRGRNTEAFF,TRBJ1-1,TRBV20-1,.,many
TGTGCCTTCGGACAGGGATCCTACGAGCAGTACTTC,CAFGQGSYEQYF,TRBJ2-7,TRBV2,TRBD1,many
TGTGCCAGCAGCTTAGGTCGCGGGGCTGAAGCTTTCTTT,CASSLGRGAEAFF,TRBJ1-1,TRBV13,.,many
TGTGCCATCAGTGATTCGGGGGGACTAGCGGCCTCCCCGGGTGATGAGCAGTTCTTC,CAISDSGGLAASPGDEQFF,TRBJ2-1,TRBV10-3,TRBD2,.
TGTGCCAGCAGTTCATCGGCTTACACAGATACGCAGTATTTT,CASSSSAYTDTQYF,TRBJ2-3,TRBV6-2/TRBV6-3,.,.
TGTGCCAGCAGCATAGCGGATACGCAGTATTTT,CASSIADTQYF,TRBJ2-3,TRBV12-3/TRBV12-4,.,many
TGCGCCAGCAGCTGGGACATTCTAGCCGGGGAGCTGTTTTTT,CASSWDILAGELFF,TRBJ2-2,TRBV5-1,.,many
TGTGCCAGCAGCTTAACGGGAGGGAGCGGGGAGACCCAGTACTTC,CASSLTGGSGETQYF,TRBJ2-5,TRBV7-3,TRBD2,many
TGTGCCAGCAAGGTGGCTAGCTCCGCCGGGGAGCTGTTTTTT,CASKVASSAGELFF,TRBJ2-2,TRBV28,.,few
TGTGCCAGCAGTTACCCGGATTATAGCAATCAGCCCCAGCATTTT,CASSYPDYSNQPQHF,TRBJ1-5,TRBV6-2/TRBV6-3,.,many
TGTGCCAGCAGCCCCGTTTTGGGGGGGGCCAACGTCCTGACTTTC,CASSPVLGGANVLTF,TRBJ2-6,TRBV11-2,.,many
TGTGCCAGCTCACCGGGACTATACAATGAGCAGTTCTTC,CASSPGLYNEQFF,TRBJ2-1,TRBV18,TRBD2,many
TGCAGCGTCCGCCGGACAGGGGCTTATGAGCAGTTCTTC,CSVRRTGAYEQFF,TRBJ2-1,TRBV29-1,TRBD1,many
TGTGCCAGCAGCCAGACCTGGGGAGGGGCCCTAGGCCAAGCTTTCTTT,CASSQTWGGALGQAFF,TRBJ1-1,TRBV7-9,.,few
TGCAGTGCCAGGATGGGACAGGGGACTAGCGGGGACCACGAGCAGTACTTC,CSARMGQGTSGDHEQYF,TRBJ2-7,TRBV29-1,TRBD2,.
TGCAGTGCTAGAGATCGGGGTGGCTACACCTTC,CSARDRGGYTF,TRBJ1-2,TRBV20-1,.,many
TGTGCCACCAGTGACCCCGGGAGGAACAATGAGCAGTTCTTC,CATSDPGRNNEQFF,TRBJ2-1,TRBV24-1,TRBD2,many
TGTGCCAGCAGTTTATCCCCCGGGACAGGGAAGAACACCATATATTTT,CASSLSPGTGKNTIYF,TRBJ1-3,TRBV12-3/TRBV12-4,TRBD1,many
TGTGCCAGCAGCCCCCGGGGGGAGGTTCTGTTTTTT,CASSPRGEVLFF,TRBJ1-4,TRBV7-2,.,.
TGTGCCTGGAGTCTTATGCAGGAGTACTATGGCTACACCTTC,CAWSLMQEYYGYTF,TRBJ1-2,TRBV30,.,.